Below, 30 T cell receptor beta chains from the same sample are listed, as sequenced in a study of shared clonotypes between healthy human individuals. Terminally differentiated effector memory CD45RA+ cells were excluded by CCR7 positive selection of CD45RO-negative cells. Assay: immunoSEQ multiplex PCR; the TCRdb copy retains only in-frame clones and omits some. The data show some 2 million clones, about 94% seen once. Sequenced sample: naive CD8+ T cells sorted from blood. The receptors were gathered from a man between 18 and 29 years old in good health.

The V call is TRBV10-3, the J call TRBJ2-6, with D uncertain. CDR1 is ENHRY, CDR2 SYGVKD, per germline. The CDR3 length is 19 residues. Trimming cost V 2 bases and J 0 bases, with 17 bases left between them. The CDR3 DNA sequence: TGTGCCATCAGTGAGCTACCCCCCACTGCTAACTCTGGGGCCAACGTCCTGACTTTC. Translated: CAISELPPTANSGANVLTF.

This chain uses TRBV27 with TRBJ1-1, with TRBD1 identical over 8 bases. With V trimmed by 6 bases and J by 3 bases, 9 bases remained unmatched. CDR3 size: 15 residues. CDR1 and CDR2 from the germline V gene are MNHEY and SMNVEV (reference sequence). The CDR3 protein is CASRKQGVRDTEAFF. CDR3 nucleotides: TGTGCCAGCAGGAAACAGGGGGTAAGGGACACTGAAGCTTTCTTT.

The chain carries TRBV13 and TRBJ2-7; possibly TRBD2 for D (6 bases). The CDR3 has 14 residues. Germline CDR1 and CDR2: PRHDT and FYEKMQ (reference sequence). V dropped 2 bases and J dropped 2 bases, with 10 bases sitting between them. The CDR3 region has the DNA TGTGCCAGCAGCTTAAGCGGGTCCCCCTACGAGCAGTACTTC. Amino acid sequence: CASSLSGSPYEQYF.

The V call is TRBV4-1, the J call TRBJ1-5; possibly TRBD1 for D (5 bases). The V gene lost 1 base and the J gene lost 7 bases, with 8 bases spanning the gap. This CDR3 region has 13 residues. Germline lookup yields CDR1 MGHRA and CDR2 YSYEKL. DNA of the CDR3: TGCGCCAGCAGCCAAGGCAGGGAACAGCCCCAGCATTTT. Amino acids: CASSQGREQPQHF.

The V gene is TRBV11-3, the J gene TRBJ2-7, with D perhaps TRBD2 (6 bases). The germline V gene encodes CDR1 SGHNT and CDR2 YENEEA. This CDR3 is 13 amino acids long. Trimming cost V 5 bases and J 0 bases, with 8 bases left between them. CDR3 nucleotides: TGTGCCAGCAGCCCCGGGGGCTCCTACGAGCAGTACTTC. Amino acids: CASSPGGSYEQYF.

This rearrangement joins TRBV5-1 to TRBJ2-5, with 7 bases lining up with TRBD2. Per the germline V gene, CDR1 is SGHRS and CDR2 is YFSETQ. J was trimmed by 2 bases and V by 5 bases; bases with no gene match: 3. The CDR3 contains 13 residues. CDR3 sequence reads: CASRASGQETQYF. The CDR3 region has the DNA TGCGCCAGCAGGGCTAGCGGACAAGAGACCCAGTACTTC.

This rearrangement joins TRBV5-1 to TRBJ2-3; 8 bases line up with TRBD1. Unmatched junction bases numbered 1, after V lost 5 bases and J lost 2 bases. The CDR3 contains 13 residues. Germline CDR1 SGHRS, CDR2 YFSETQ. The DNA for the CDR3 is TGCGCCAGCAGGACAGGGGCCACAGATACGCAGTATTTT. Translating it yields CASRTGATDTQYF.

V is TRBV4-1 and J is TRBJ2-1, with a tentative D call TRBD1 (6 bases). CDR3 length: 17 residues. CDR1 and CDR2 (germline): MGHRA, YSYEKL. V lost 4 bases and J 8 bases, leaving 24 bases between the germline ends. CDR3 DNA sequence: TGCGCCAGCAGCCCAACGCCGGCAGGGGATGAAGGGGATGAGCAGTTCTTC. This translates into CASSPTPAGDEGDEQFF.

J is TRBJ2-7 and V is TRBV2; 8 bases line up with TRBD2. The length of the CDR3 is 15 residues. V lost 1 base and J lost 4; bases outside the gene matches: 6. Looked up from germline, CDR1 is SNHLY and CDR2 is FYNNEI. The CDR3: CASSEVRTSSYEQYF. The CDR3 DNA reads TGTGCCAGCAGTGAAGTTCGGACTAGCAGTTACGAGCAGTACTTC.

Only one count was recorded for this clone. The V gene is TRBV5-1, the J gene TRBJ2-2, with 11 nucleotides matching TRBD2. Losses at the gene ends were 4 bases for V and 6 bases for J; bases not matched to a gene: 17. CDR1 is SGHRS and CDR2 is YFSETQ in the germline V gene. The CDR3 is made up of 19 amino acids. The CDR3 protein is CASSPPGTSGPAFAGELFF. The DNA for the CDR3 is TGCGCCAGCAGCCCTCCGGGGACTAGCGGACCCGCCTTTGCCGGGGAGCTGTTTTTT.

The genes are TRBV7-9 and TRBJ1-6, with 7 bases that match TRBD1. Germline V lookup: CDR1 SEHNR, CDR2 FQNEAQ (reference sequence). V shed 3 bases, J shed 3 bases, and the junction held 2 bases outside the gene matches. The CDR3 extends over 15 amino acids. CDR3 loop: CASSLAGGYNSPLHF. The CDR3 region has the DNA TGTGCCAGCAGCTTGGCAGGGGGCTATAATTCACCCCTCCACTTT.

This clone has a single count. The V gene is TRBV5-3, the J gene TRBJ1-5, with unresolved D. TRBV5-3 is assigned to the ORF class and has an uncertain function. The CDR3 extends over 14 amino acids. Trimming removed 0 bases at V and 6 bases at J, with 10 bases between. CDR3 nucleotides: TGTGCCAGAAGCTTGGGACCTTATGGTCAGCCCCAGCATTTT. Its translation is CARSLGPYGQPQHF.

The chain couples TRBV10-2 to TRBJ2-7; D may match TRBD1 or TRBD2 (5 bases each). CDR1 and CDR2 from the germline V gene are WSHSY and SAAADI. The CDR3 is 12 amino acids. V dropped 8 bases and J dropped 2 bases, with 10 bases sitting between them. CDR3 DNA: TGCGCCAGCTGGGACGGGACCTACGAGCAGTACTTC. Its translation is CASWDGTYEQYF.

In its sample, this clone was seen once. This rearrangement joins TRBV27 to TRBJ1-6; D not resolved. V was pared by 3 bases and J by 9 bases, with 9 bases between. The germline V gene has CDR1 MNHEY and CDR2 SMNVEV (reference sequence). This CDR3 is 13 amino acids long. CDR3 in amino acids: CASSFGEGSPLHF. The CDR3 DNA is TGTGCCAGCAGTTTTGGTGAGGGTTCACCCCTCCACTTT.

This clone was seen a single time. CDR3 bases: TGTGCCAGCAGCCTGGGTGGTCAGCCCCAGCATTTT. Translating it yields CASSLGGQPQHF. The rearrangement links TRBV6-1 to TRBJ1-5, with D hard to call. The V gene lost 6 bases and the J gene lost 6 bases, with 9 bases spanning the gap. The CDR3 covers 12 residues. Germline CDR1 is MNHNS and CDR2 is SASEGT.

The rearrangement joins TRBV4-1 to TRBJ2-2; D ambiguous. CDR1 and CDR2 from the germline V gene are MGHRA and YSYEKL. This CDR3 spans 12 amino acids. Trimming stripped 0 bases from V and 6 bases from J, with 2 bases between. The CDR3 spells CASSQESGELFF. In nucleotides, the CDR3 is TGCGCCAGCAGCCAAGAATCCGGGGAGCTGTTTTTT.

The CDR3 DNA follows: TGTGCCAGCAGCCACCCGGGGCAACGTTACGAGCAGTACTTC. Residues: CASSHPGQRYEQYF. J is TRBJ2-7 and V is TRBV14; tentatively, D is TRBD1 or TRBD2 (5 bases each). This CDR3 is built from 14 residues. Germline assignment: CDR1 SGHDN and CDR2 FVKESK. Trimming shortened V by 3 bases and J by 4 bases, and 13 bases separated the two germline ends.

This sequence joins TRBV19 and TRBJ1-1, with 11 bases identical to TRBD1. The germline V gene has CDR1 LNHDA and CDR2 SQIVND (reference sequence). This CDR3 region has 17 residues. The J segment lost 6 bases and the V segment lost 6 bases, leaving 15 bases of the junction unmatched. CDR3 DNA sequence: TGTGCCAGTAGAAGGACAGGGGGCGCCGGGCATGACGCTGAAGCTTTCTTT. Its translation: CASRRTGGAGHDAEAFF.

The chain recombines TRBV27 with TRBJ2-3; the D is unclear. Germline V lookup: CDR1 MNHEY, CDR2 SMNVEV (reference sequence). This CDR3 has 13 residues. Trimming took off 2 bases at V and 4 bases at J, with 7 bases between the two ends. CDR3 bases: TGTGCCAGCAGTTTAGGGTATCCAGATACGCAGTATTTT. This sequence encodes CASSLGYPDTQYF.

This clone was counted only a few times. In the same sample, other DNA sequences code for this CDR3. The rearrangement uses TRBV7-9 and TRBJ1-6; D unclear. The CDR3 has 12 residues. Germline V CDR1 and CDR2: SEHNR, FQNEAQ (reference sequence). The ends were cut back, 4 bases at V and 7 bases at J, with 5 bases in the middle. The CDR3 nucleotides are TGTGCCAGCAGCTCCCAGAATTCACCCCTCCACTTT. This translates into CASSSQNSPLHF. Looking up the rest from reference TRBV7-9 and TRBJ1-6 gives the full variable domain: DTGVSQNPRHKITKRGQNVTFRCDPISEHNRLYWYRQTLGQGPEFLTYFQNEAQLEKSRLLSDRFSAERPKGSFSTLEIQRTEQGDSAMYLCASSSQNSPLHFGNGTRLTVT.

This sequence joins TRBV10-2 and TRBJ2-7; D not certain. Germline CDR1 and CDR2: WSHSY and SAAADI. Trimming pared 6 bases from V and 3 bases from J, leaving 9 bases between. This CDR3 is 12 amino acids long. The CDR3 is CASRTPLYEQYF. CDR3 DNA: TGCGCCAGCAGGACCCCCCTCTACGAGCAGTACTTC.

The chain has TRBV2 and TRBJ1-1; D possibly corresponds to TRBD1 (6 bases). V lost 1 base, J lost 2 bases, and 11 bases lay in between. Germline V gene data show CDR1 as SNHLY and CDR2 as FYNNEI. This CDR3 contains 15 residues. CDR3 sequence (DNA): TGTGCCAGCAGTGAAGGAGGCGGGGGCAACACTGAAGCTTTCTTT. It is translated as CASSEGGGGNTEAFF.

This clone was observed once. J is TRBJ2-5 and V is TRBV5-6; D tentatively fits TRBD1 or TRBD2 (5 bases each). CDR1 is SGHDT and CDR2 is YYEEEE in the germline V gene. The CDR3 has 16 amino acids. Trimming stripped 1 base from V and 5 bases from J, with 18 bases between. CDR3 protein: CASSLFRQGREETQYF. CDR3 sequence (DNA): TGTGCCAGCAGCTTGTTTCGTCAGGGTAGGGAGGAGACCCAGTACTTC.

A word on this clone: Other DNA sequences in the same sample also yield this CDR3. The chain employs TRBV27 and TRBJ2-7; 8 nucleotides line up with TRBD1. The CDR3 sequence is 14 residues long. The germline V gene has CDR1 MNHEY and CDR2 SMNVEV (reference sequence). Germline trimming cut 5 bases from V and 2 bases from J; bases unmatched to any gene: 5. CDR3 nucleotide sequence: TGTGCCAGCAGTCCGACAGGGGAGCCCTACGAGCAGTACTTC. It is translated as CASSPTGEPYEQYF.

J is TRBJ1-2 and V is TRBV10-3; D is uncertain. Germline assignment: CDR1 ENHRY and CDR2 SYGVKD. The V gene lost 2 bases and the J gene lost 7 bases, with 8 bases spanning the gap. The CDR3 has 12 residues. CDR3: CAISEGQVGYTF. CDR3 DNA: TGTGCCATCAGTGAGGGGCAGGTTGGCTACACCTTC.

The CDR3 region has the DNA TGCAGTGCTACTAGCGGGGAGCAGTTCTTC. The encoded protein is CSATSGEQFF. This chain joins TRBV20-1 and TRBJ2-1, with TRBD2 matching over 8 bases. Germline CDR1 and CDR2: DFQATT and SNEGSKA (reference sequence). The CDR3 contains 10 residues. The ends lost 4 bases at V and 10 bases at J; junction bases unmatched: 0.

The genes are TRBV29-1 and TRBJ2-1; tentatively, D is TRBD1 (6 bases). Germline CDR1 reads SQVTM; CDR2 reads ANQGSEA. This CDR3 has 16 amino acids. Trimming pared 2 bases from V and 0 bases from J, leaving 14 bases between. The CDR3: CSVELRQESSYNEQFF. As DNA, the CDR3 is TGCAGCGTTGAACTGAGACAGGAGAGCTCCTACAATGAGCAGTTCTTC.

The chain carries TRBV19 and TRBJ2-2; D is uncertain. Germline V gene lookup returns CDR1 LNHDA and CDR2 SQIVND (reference sequence). This CDR3 region has 13 residues. Trimming removed 5 bases at V and 3 bases at J, with 7 bases between. The CDR3 is CASSELDTGELFF. Written as DNA, the CDR3 is TGTGCCAGTAGTGAACTTGACACCGGGGAGCTGTTTTTT.

The V call is TRBV7-9, the J call TRBJ2-3; tentatively, D is TRBD1 (5 bases). The V gene's germline CDR1 is SEHNR and CDR2 FQNEAQ (reference sequence). Trimming cost V 4 bases and J 0 bases, with 20 bases left between them. This CDR3 contains 18 residues. CDR3 DNA sequence: TGTGCCAGCAGCTCGACGACAGTTGACATTAGGAGCACAGATACGCAGTATTTT. It encodes CASSSTTVDIRSTDTQYF. Supplemented by reference TRBV7-9 and TRBJ2-3, the full variable domain reads DTGVSQNPRHKITKRGQNVTFRCDPISEHNRLYWYRQTLGQGPEFLTYFQNEAQLEKSRLLSDRFSAERPKGSFSTLEIQRTEQGDSAMYLCASSSTTVDIRSTDTQYFGPGTRLTVL.

The chain is built from TRBV27 and TRBJ2-3; TRBD2 aligns across 12 bases. The CDR3 is 16 residues long. Germline V gene sequence: CDR1 MNHEY, CDR2 SMNVEV (reference sequence). The J segment lost 6 bases and the V segment lost 7 bases, leaving 11 bases of the junction unmatched. As DNA, the CDR3 is TGTGCCAGCACCCCGATCCTAGCGGGGGGGCCCGATACGCAGTATTTT. As protein: CASTPILAGGPDTQYF.